This T cell receptor beta chain was captured in a study of shared clonotypes between healthy human individuals (dated by TCRdb to 2018 to 2020). Background on the whole study: The cohort included three men and a couple of women between 18 and 49 years of age. To estimate repertoire size and how much clonotypes are shared between individuals, the study performed deep sequencing of blood TCR repertoires from a few healthy adults. For each donor, three plates each were used for CD4 naive and CD4 memory, two plates were used for CD8 naive, and one plate was used for CD8 memory. Per donor, leukapheresis produced somewhere between about 0.85 and 9.5 billion PBMCs. Different laboratories and diverse techniques were used to prepare libraries and sequence TCR repertoires, to increase sequencing depth and limit assay-specific biases. Paper-wide results and their limitations: Pairwise subsampling indicated that sequencing depth was expected to affect the degree of clonotype sharing among donors. Sampling was limited to blood, and TCR repertoires in tissue likely differ from TCR repertoires in blood. Clonotypes shared by all four sorted-subset donors showed higher generation probabilities than non-shared clonotypes. Naive subsets generally had larger estimated clonotype richness than memory subsets. About 5% of naive CD4, 3% to 3.5% of naive CD8, 2.3% of memory CD4, and 0.4% of memory CD8 clonotypes were shared across a few donors. The genetic and exposure-history diversity represented was limited by the small number of donors. Even with the large sequencing depth, rarefaction of the sorted-subset datasets indicated that sequencing was incomplete.

Using the deep immunoSEQ assay, TCR CDR3 regions were amplified from genomic DNA by multiplex PCR. Extracted genomic DNA from each cell subset was distributed evenly across all wells of several immunoSEQ 96-well plates, and each plate was treated as a replicate. Each replicate PCR for sorted subsets received about 200 ng genomic DNA, equal to tens of thousands of T cell genomes. Purified libraries were measured with a Qubit 3.0 fluorometer, size-checked on a Bioanalyzer 2100, and measured again with the KAPA Library Quantification kit. Every immunoSEQ 96-well plate was sequenced on a separate single-read 150-cycle Illumina NextSeq 550 flow cell. The paper's processing steps were these. Because the immunoSEQ output held only junctional sequences and lacked quality scores, the filtering could not match the filtering applied to full-length reads. To assign V/J genes and CDR3, sequences were annotated against IMGT germline references using PyIR, a Python wrapper for IgBLAST v1.9. Reads with weak V/J assignments (E-value above 1e-6), missing CDR3, stop codons, out-of-frame junctions, or ambiguous translated residues were removed. A V3J clonotype was defined by an identical inferred V gene, J gene, and CDR3 amino acid sequence. Percentage overlap between repertoires was computed as shared unique clonotypes divided by the size of the smaller repertoire. Three approaches were used to assess repertoire richness: RTK rarefaction, the Chao1 estimator, and Recon v2.1 estimates of unobserved clonotypes. Generation probabilities were computed with OLGA for all TCRbeta clonotypes obtained by the gDNA method from a few donors. In TCRdb, the immuneACCESS table is reduced to in-frame sequences with V and J assigned. These tables do not hold every clone; where another copy was compared, an unresolved V gene accounts for under half, and the others remain unexplained. V, J and clone size are taken as reported in that table, and D and trimming were inferred from the DNA itself. This sample holds roughly 2.1 million clones; roughly 91% were observed only once. The ten largest clones add up to 1.5% to 2% of the sample.

CDR1 and CDR2 were assigned from the germline V gene as KGHSH and LQKENI. From the cysteine through the phenylalanine, the CDR3 covers 13 amino acids. The kept DNA is CDR3 alone, 39 bases in frame from the first base. Trimming takes 6 bases from V and 4 bases from J, and the germline ends sit 11 bases apart. CD8 naive samples were obtained by positive selection for CCR7 among CD45RO-negative cells, yielding a CD45RA+CCR7+ population from which TemRA cells were excluded. Donors were healthy HIV-negative adults with no recently reported acute infections or vaccinations. All donors were Caucasian adults living in Nashville, Tennessee, USA. Blood was obtained by leukapheresis, after which PBMCs were separated by Ficoll-Histopaque density gradient centrifugation and cryopreserved in liquid nitrogen vapor phase. Analytical flow cytometry was used to check the purity and quantity of every magnetically sorted T cell population. Genomic DNA was isolated from each sorted fraction and quantified by UV absorbance on a Nanodrop 2000c.

Concerning this clone itself: What antigen it recognizes has not been identified. No per-base quality is available; no much larger clone lies one base away.

The material sequenced was naive CD8+ T cells from PBMCs. Read against the paper, the sample's cell subset or site label means: CD45RA+CCR7+. This receptor was taken from a man younger than 30 in good health. Some clones in this sample may be carry-over from other donors' samples. This chain joins TRBV18 to TRBJ2-3; possibly the D gene is TRBD2, per 5 matching bases. The encoded CDR3 is CASSSAGADTQYF. The sequenced DNA is TGTGCCAGCTCCTCCGCGGGCGCAGATACGCAGTATTTT.